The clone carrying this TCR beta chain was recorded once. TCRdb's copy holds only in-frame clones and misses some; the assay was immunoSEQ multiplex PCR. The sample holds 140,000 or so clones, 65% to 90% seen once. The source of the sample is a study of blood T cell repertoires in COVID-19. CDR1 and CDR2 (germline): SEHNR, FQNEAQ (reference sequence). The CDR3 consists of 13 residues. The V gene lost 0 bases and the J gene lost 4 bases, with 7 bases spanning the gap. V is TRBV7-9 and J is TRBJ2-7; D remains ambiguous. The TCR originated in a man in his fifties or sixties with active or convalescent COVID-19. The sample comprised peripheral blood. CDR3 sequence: CASSLAADYEQYF. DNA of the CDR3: TGTGCCAGCAGCTTAGCGGCAGATTACGAGCAGTACTTC.